This TCR beta chain was captured in a study of blood T cell repertoires in COVID-19. CDR1 and CDR2 from the germline V gene are ENHRY and SYGVKD. This CDR3 spans 13 amino acids. After removal of 7 bases from V and 4 bases from J, the junction contained 6 bases not matched to a gene. The data were produced by immunoSEQ multiplex PCR, yet TCRdb's version contains in-frame clones alone and is incomplete. The data contain approximately 400,000 clones, around 90% of them singletons. The study counted Cohort 3 donors as recovered given two negative PCRs, clearance, or symptom resolution. The clonotype comes from a woman aged 18-29 years who had recovered from COVID-19. Sequenced material: PBMCs or T cells enriched from blood (not recorded which). The V call is TRBV10-3, the J call TRBJ2-7; 8 bases agree with TRBD1. The CDR3 DNA reads TGTGCCATCATGGACAGGGTCAAATACGAGCAGTACTTC. The encoded protein is CAIMDRVKYEQYF.